This TCR beta chain was observed in a study of T cell repertoires in cytomegalovirus infection. The CDR3 covers 13 residues. Germline CDR1 is MNHEY and CDR2 is SMNVEV (reference sequence). Deletions cut 11 bases from V and 6 bases from J, with 16 bases between. TCRdb itself ran the reads through MiXCR, one entry per CDR3 protein. The sample consists of approximately 750,000 distinct CDR3 sequences, about a third of them appearing once. This sequence originates from a human donor in good health (CMV status not recorded). Some clones in this sample may be carry-over from other donors' samples. The sample taken for sequencing was PBMCs. The chain combines TRBV27 with TRBJ2-2; possibly TRBD1 or TRBD2 for D (6 bases each). Here the CDR3 reads CAAKGGYPGELFF. CDR3 DNA: TGTGCCGCTAAGGGGGGATATCCCGGGGAGCTGTTTTTT.